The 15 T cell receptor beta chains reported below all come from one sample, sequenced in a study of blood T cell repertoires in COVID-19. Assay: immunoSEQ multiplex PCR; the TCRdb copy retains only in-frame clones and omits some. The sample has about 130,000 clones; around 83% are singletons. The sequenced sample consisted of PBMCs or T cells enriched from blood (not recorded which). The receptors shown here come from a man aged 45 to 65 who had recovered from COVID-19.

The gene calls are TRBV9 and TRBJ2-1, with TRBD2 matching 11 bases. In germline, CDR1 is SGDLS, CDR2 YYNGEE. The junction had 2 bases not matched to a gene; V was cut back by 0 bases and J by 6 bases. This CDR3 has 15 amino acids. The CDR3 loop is CASSVVGTSGNEQFF. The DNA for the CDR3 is TGTGCCAGCAGCGTAGTAGGGACTAGCGGCAATGAGCAGTTCTTC.

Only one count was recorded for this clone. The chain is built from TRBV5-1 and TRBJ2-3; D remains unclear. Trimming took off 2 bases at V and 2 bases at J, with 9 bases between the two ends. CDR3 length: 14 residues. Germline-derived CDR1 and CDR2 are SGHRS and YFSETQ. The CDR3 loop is CASSFGHNTDTQYF. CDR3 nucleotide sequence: TGCGCCAGCAGCTTTGGCCATAACACAGATACGCAGTATTTT.

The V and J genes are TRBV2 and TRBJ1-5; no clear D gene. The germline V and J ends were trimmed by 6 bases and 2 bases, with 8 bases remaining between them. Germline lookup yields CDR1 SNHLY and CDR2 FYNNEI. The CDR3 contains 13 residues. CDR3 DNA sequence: TGTGCCAGCAGGGCAGAAGGCAATCAGCCCCAGCATTTT. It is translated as CASRAEGNQPQHF.

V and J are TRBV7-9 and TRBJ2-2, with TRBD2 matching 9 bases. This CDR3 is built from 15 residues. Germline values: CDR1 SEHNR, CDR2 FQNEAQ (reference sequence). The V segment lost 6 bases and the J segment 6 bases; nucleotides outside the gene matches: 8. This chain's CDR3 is CASSSQGTSPGELFF. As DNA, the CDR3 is TGTGCCAGCAGTTCACAAGGGACTAGCCCCGGGGAGCTGTTTTTT.

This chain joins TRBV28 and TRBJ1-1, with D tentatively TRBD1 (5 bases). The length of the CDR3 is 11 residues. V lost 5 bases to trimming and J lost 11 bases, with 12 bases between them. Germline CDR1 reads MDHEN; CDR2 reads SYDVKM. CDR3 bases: TGTGCCAGCAGTCCAGGGTTAGAGGCTTTCTTT. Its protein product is CASSPGLEAFF.

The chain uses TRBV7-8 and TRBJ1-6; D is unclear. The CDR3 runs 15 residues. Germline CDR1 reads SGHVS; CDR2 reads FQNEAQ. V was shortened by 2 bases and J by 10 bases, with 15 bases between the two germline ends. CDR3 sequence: CASSLQSPGGSPLHF. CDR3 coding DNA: TGTGCCAGCAGCTTACAATCCCCGGGTGGATCACCCCTCCACTTT.

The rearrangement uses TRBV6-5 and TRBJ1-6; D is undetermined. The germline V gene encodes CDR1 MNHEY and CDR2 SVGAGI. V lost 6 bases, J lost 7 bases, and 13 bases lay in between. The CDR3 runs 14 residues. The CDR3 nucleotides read TGTGCCAGCAGACCCGGGTCCTTCAATTCACCCCTCCACTTT. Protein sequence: CASRPGSFNSPLHF.

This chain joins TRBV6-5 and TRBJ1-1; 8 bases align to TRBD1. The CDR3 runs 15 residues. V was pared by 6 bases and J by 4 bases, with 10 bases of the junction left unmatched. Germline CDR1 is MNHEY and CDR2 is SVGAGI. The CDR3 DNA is TGTGCCAGCAGCCCGAGCAGGGGGCTGAGCACTGAAGCTTTCTTT. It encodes CASSPSRGLSTEAFF.

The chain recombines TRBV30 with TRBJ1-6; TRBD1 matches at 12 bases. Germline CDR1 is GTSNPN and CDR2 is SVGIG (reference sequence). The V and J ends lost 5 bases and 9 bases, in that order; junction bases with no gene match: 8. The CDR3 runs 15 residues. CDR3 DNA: TGTGCCTGGCGGGACAGGGGGCCTCTCGGTTCACCCCTCCACTTT. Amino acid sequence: CAWRDRGPLGSPLHF.

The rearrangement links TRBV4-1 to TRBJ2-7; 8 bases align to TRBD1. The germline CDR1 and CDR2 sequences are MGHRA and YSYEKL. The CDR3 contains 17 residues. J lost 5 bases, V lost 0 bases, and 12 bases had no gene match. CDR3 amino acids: CASSQERGVTGVHEQYF. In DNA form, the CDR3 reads TGCGCCAGCAGCCAAGAGAGAGGCGTGACAGGGGTGCACGAGCAGTACTTC.

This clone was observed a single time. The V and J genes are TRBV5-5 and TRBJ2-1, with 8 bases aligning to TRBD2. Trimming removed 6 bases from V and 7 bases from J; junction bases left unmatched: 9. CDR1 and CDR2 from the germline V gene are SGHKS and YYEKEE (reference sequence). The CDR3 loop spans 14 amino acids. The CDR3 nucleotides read TGTGCCAGCAACCCGACCGGGGGGGCGAATGAGCAGTTCTTC. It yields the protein CASNPTGGANEQFF.

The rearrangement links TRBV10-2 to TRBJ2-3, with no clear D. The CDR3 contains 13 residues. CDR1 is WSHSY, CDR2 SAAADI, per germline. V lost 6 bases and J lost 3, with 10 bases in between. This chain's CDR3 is CASRPPVTDTQYF. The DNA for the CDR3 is TGCGCCAGCAGGCCTCCGGTAACAGATACGCAGTATTTT.

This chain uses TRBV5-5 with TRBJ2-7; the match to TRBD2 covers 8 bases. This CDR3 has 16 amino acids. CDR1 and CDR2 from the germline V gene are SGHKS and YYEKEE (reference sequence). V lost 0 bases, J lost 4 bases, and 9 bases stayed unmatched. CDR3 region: CASSLGISGGGYEQYF. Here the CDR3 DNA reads TGTGCCAGCAGCTTGGGTATCAGCGGGGGTGGGTACGAGCAGTACTTC. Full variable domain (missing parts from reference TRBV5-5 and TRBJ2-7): DAGVTQSPTHLIKTRGQQVTLRCSPISGHKSVSWYQQVLGQGPQFIFQYYEKEERGRGNFPDRFSARQFPNYSSELNVNALLLGDSALYLCASSLGISGGGYEQYFGPGTRLTVT.

This chain's CDR3 is CASSPNPGQYNSPLHF. The CDR3 nucleotides are TGTGCCAGCTCACCGAATCCGGGACAGTATAATTCACCCCTCCACTTT. V gene TRBV18 combines with J gene TRBJ1-6; 7 bases fit TRBD1. This CDR3 is 16 amino acids long. Trimming at V came to 3 bases and at J to 4 bases, leaving 6 bases not matched to a gene. The germline CDR1 and CDR2 sequences are KGHSH and LQKENI.

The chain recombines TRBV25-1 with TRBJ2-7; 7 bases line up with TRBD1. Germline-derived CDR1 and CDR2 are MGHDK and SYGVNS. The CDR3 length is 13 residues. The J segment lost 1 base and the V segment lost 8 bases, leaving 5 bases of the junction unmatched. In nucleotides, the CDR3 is TGTGCCAGCGGAAAGACAGGGTCCTACGAGCAGTACTTC. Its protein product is CASGKTGSYEQYF.